The clone carrying this T cell receptor (beta chain) was seen many times. The CDR3 covers 17 residues. The germline CDR1 and CDR2 sequences are SGHNT and YYREEE (reference sequence). V shed 6 bases, J shed 4 bases, and the junction held 14 bases outside the gene matches. The sample is drawn from a study of T-cell reconstitution after alpha-beta-depleted transplantation in children. Using unique molecular identifiers, the investigators prepared the TCRbeta library. TCRdb reprocessed the PCR reads with MiXCR, giving one entry per CDR3 protein. The table shows some 200,000 distinct CDR3 sequences, with more than 12% occurring only once.

The receptor comes from a human donor who donated a stem cell graft to a child with acute lymphoblastic leukemia. The material was PBMCs from the stem cell graft donor, obtained from the stem cell graft. V is TRBV5-4 and J is TRBJ2-1; 9 positions match TRBD2. CDR3 loop: CASNHVPGLASYNEQFF. The CDR3 DNA follows: TGTGCCAGCAACCATGTTCCTGGACTAGCGAGTTACAATGAGCAGTTCTTC. The whole variable domain, remainder taken from reference TRBV5-4 and TRBJ2-1, is ETGVTQSPTHLIKTRGQQVTLRCSSQSGHNTVSWYQQALGQGPQFIFQYYREEENGRGNFPPRFSGLQFPNYSSELNVNALELDDSALYLCASNHVPGLASYNEQFFGPGTRLTVL.